The 4 T cell receptor beta chains listed next were all sequenced from one sample in a study of blood T cell repertoires in COVID-19. The repertoire was sequenced with immunoSEQ multiplex PCR; TCRdb's copy has only in-frame clones and lacks some. This table has some 43,000 clones, about 91% appearing once. The sample consisted of peripheral blood. Receptors were obtained from a man aged 60 to 75 with active COVID-19.

V usage is TRBV21-1 and J usage is TRBJ1-1; the table's D call TRBD1 went unverified against the DNA. TRBV21-1 counts as a pseudogene. The CDR3 extends over 16 amino acids. CDR3 coding DNA: TGTGCCAGCAGCAAAATAGGGTATTCAGGGGTCTTTAGAGCTTTCTTT. This codes for CASSKIGYSGVFRAFF.

The J gene is TRBJ1-5, the V gene TRBV18; D is ambiguous. The CDR3 spans 14 residues. The V end lost 6 bases, the J end lost 5 bases, and 14 bases lay between the germline ends. CDR1 and CDR2 (germline): KGHSH, LQKENI. This chain's CDR3 is CASSPIPRDQPQHF. The CDR3 DNA is TGTGCCAGCTCCCCGATCCCCCGGGATCAGCCCCAGCATTTT.

The DNA of the CDR3 is TGCGCCAGCAGCTCCCTAGCGGGGGGTGGTGAGACCCAGTACTTC. This gives the protein CASSSLAGGGETQYF. The chain has TRBV5-1 and TRBJ2-5; 11 bases agree with TRBD2. CDR1 and CDR2 from the germline V gene are SGHRS and YFSETQ. Trimming removed 3 bases from V and 5 bases from J; junction bases left unmatched: 6. The CDR3 is 15 residues long.

This sequence joins TRBV27 and TRBJ1-5; TRBD1 is a possible D gene (5 bases). The CDR3 length is 13 residues. V was shortened by 4 bases and J by 7 bases, with 11 bases between the two germline ends. The V gene's germline CDR1 is MNHEY and CDR2 SMNVEV (reference sequence). As DNA, the CDR3 is TGTGCCAGCAGTTGGCAGGGTGGCCAGCCCCAGCATTTT. It translates to CASSWQGGQPQHF.